This TCR beta chain comes out of a study of memory CD4+ T cells and cytomegalovirus serostatus. Germline V lookup: CDR1 MNHNS, CDR2 SASEGT. V was pared by 2 bases and J by 0 bases, with 8 bases between. The CDR3 consists of 15 residues. The sort gate was single viable CD3+CD4+CD8-CD45RO+ cells for memory CD4+ T cells. Serum IgG to CMV pp150, pp28, p38 and p52 defined serostatus. Positive selection with CD4 microbeads enriched total CD4+ T cells. Only in-frame clones appear in the TCRdb table, and some are missing; sequencing was by immunoSEQ multiplex PCR. The data show tens of thousands of clones, with about 73% seen just once and roughly 0.8% held by the top ten.

The sequenced material came from memory CD4+ T cells from blood. The chain carries TRBV6-1 and TRBJ1-5; D remains ambiguous. The TCR sequence derives from an adult in good health and CMV-seronegative. This CDR3 is CASSEMLDSNQPQHF. Here the CDR3 DNA reads TGTGCCAGCAGTGAAATGCTGGATAGCAATCAGCCCCAGCATTTT.